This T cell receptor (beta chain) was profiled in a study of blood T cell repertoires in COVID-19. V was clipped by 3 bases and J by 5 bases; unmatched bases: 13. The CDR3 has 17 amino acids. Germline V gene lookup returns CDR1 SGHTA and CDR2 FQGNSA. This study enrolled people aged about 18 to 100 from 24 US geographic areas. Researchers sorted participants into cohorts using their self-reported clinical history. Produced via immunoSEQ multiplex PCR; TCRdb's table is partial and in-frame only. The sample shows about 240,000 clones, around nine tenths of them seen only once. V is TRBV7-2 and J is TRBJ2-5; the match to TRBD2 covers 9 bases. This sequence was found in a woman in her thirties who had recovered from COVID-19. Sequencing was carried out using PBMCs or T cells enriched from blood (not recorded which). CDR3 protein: CASSFLASGAGGETQYF. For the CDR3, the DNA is TGTGCCAGCAGCTTTCTCGCTAGCGGGGCCGGGGGGGAGACCCAGTACTTC. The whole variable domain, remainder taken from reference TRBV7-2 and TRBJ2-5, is GAGVSQSPSNKVTEKGKDVELRCDPISGHTALYWYRQSLGQGLEFLIYFQGNSAPDKSGLPSDRFSAERTGGSVSTLTIQRTQQEDSAVYLCASSFLASGAGGETQYFGPGTRLLVL.